One sample yielded the 27 T cell receptor beta chains listed below, sequenced in a study of T cells in Graves' hyperthyroidism and ophthalmopathy. The source material, RNA transcripts, was used to amplify TCR beta CDR3 regions. In the first-round RT-PCR of the TCR CDR3, the HTBI primer set was used. MiXCR was run by TCRdb on the multiplex PCR reads, yielding one entry per CDR3 protein. The repertoire includes hundreds of thousands of distinct CDR3 sequences, approximately 22% of them detected once, and about 49% sits in the top ten. The sequenced sample consisted of blood. The receptors shown here come from a woman between 70 and 85 years old with Graves' ophthalmopathy.

This clonotype has a count of ten or more. This chain uses TRBV12-3 or TRBV12-4 with TRBJ1-4; possible D gene TRBD1, 5 bases. The CDR3 has 14 residues. V was clipped by 6 bases and J by 1 base, with 9 bases between them. The CDR3 spells CASSGTLTNEKLFF. The CDR3 coding sequence is TGTGCCAGCAGCGGGACCCTAACTAATGAAAAACTGTTTTTT.

This rearrangement joins TRBV10-2 to TRBJ2-3; the D call may be TRBD1 or TRBD2 (5 bases each). Trimming left V 5 bases short and J 5 bases short, with 17 bases between. The CDR3 has 15 residues. Germline-derived CDR1 and CDR2 are WSHSY and SAAADI. DNA of the CDR3: TGCGCCAGCAGTAGGTGGGAGCGAGGGGAAGATACGCAGTATTTT. It is translated as CASSRWERGEDTQYF.

This clonotype was recorded many times. V gene TRBV7-8 combines with J gene TRBJ1-5; D remains unclear. Germline V gene data show CDR1 as SGHVS and CDR2 as FQNEAQ. Trimming took off 4 bases at V and 3 bases at J, with 7 bases between the two ends. The CDR3 sequence is 13 residues long. The CDR3 here is CASSSGYNQPQHF. The CDR3 DNA sequence: TGTGCCAGCAGCTCAGGCTACAATCAGCCCCAGCATTTT. The complete variable domain, with remaining parts taken from reference TRBV7-8 and TRBJ1-5, reads GAGVSQSPRYKVAKRGQDVALRCDPISGHVSLFWYQQALGQGPEFLTYFQNEAQLDKSGLPSDRFFAERPEGSVSTLKIQRTQQEDSAVYLCASSSGYNQPQHFGDGTRLSIL.

The chain joins TRBV20-1 to TRBJ2-5; possibly TRBD1 or TRBD2 for D (5 bases each). V lost 3 bases, J lost 0 bases, and 14 bases lay in between. Germline V gene data show CDR1 as DFQATT and CDR2 as SNEGSKA (reference sequence). The CDR3 covers 15 residues. CDR3 sequence reads: CSASVYGADQETQYF. DNA of the CDR3: TGCAGTGCTAGTGTATACGGGGCAGACCAAGAGACCCAGTACTTC.

This chain connects TRBV5-4 to TRBJ2-1, with 9 nucleotides matching TRBD2. Germline assignment: CDR1 SGHNT and CDR2 YYREEE (reference sequence). V gave up 0 bases and J gave up 0 bases; unmatched junction bases: 10. The CDR3 loop spans 19 amino acids. The CDR3 bases are TGTGCCAGCAGCTTGGCGCGACTAGCGGCCCCCGGCTCCTACAATGAGCAGTTCTTC. Protein sequence: CASSLARLAAPGSYNEQFF.

The chain recombines TRBV6-2 or TRBV6-3 with TRBJ2-2; D is unclear. CDR1 is MNHEY, CDR2 SVGEGT, per germline. This CDR3 spans 13 amino acids. V lost 6 bases, J lost 6 bases, and 11 bases lay in between. The CDR3 here is CASRTHNAGELFF. The CDR3 bases are TGTGCCAGCAGGACTCACAACGCCGGGGAGCTGTTTTTT.

This chain uses TRBV29-1 with TRBJ2-7; a weak D match, TRBD1 (5 bases). With 4 bases removed from V and 3 bases from J, the gap between germline ends came to 16 bases. Germline V gene lookup returns CDR1 SQVTM and CDR2 ANQGSEA. The CDR3 is made up of 14 amino acids. CDR3 loop: CSVGGRRNRYEQYF. CDR3 in DNA: TGCAGCGTTGGGGGCCGTAGGAATCGCTACGAGCAGTACTTC.

In its sample, this clonotype was seen a few times. The genes are TRBV9 and TRBJ2-5; TRBD1 might be the D (6 bases). CDR3 length: 14 residues. Germline assignment: CDR1 SGDLS and CDR2 YYNGEE. Trimming took 5 bases from V and 2 from J, leaving 13 bases between them. CDR3 residues: CASSPRTAQETQYF. CDR3 coding DNA: TGTGCCAGCAGTCCGAGGACAGCACAAGAGACCCAGTACTTC.

This clonotype showed up just a few times. This chain joins TRBV13 and TRBJ2-1; 15 nucleotides match TRBD2. Germline values: CDR1 PRHDT, CDR2 FYEKMQ (reference sequence). Trimming took 4 bases from V and 3 from J; bases not matched to a gene: 7. The CDR3 totals 18 residues. The CDR3 is CASSSHGTSGRNYNEQFF. CDR3 nucleotides: TGTGCCAGCAGCTCCCACGGGACTAGCGGGAGGAACTACAATGAGCAGTTCTTC.

CDR3 in DNA: TGTGCCAGTACGGGACAGGGGGCTTCTGTGAACACCGGGGAGCTGTTTTTT. It translates to CASTGQGASVNTGELFF. This rearrangement joins TRBV6-1 to TRBJ2-2; 12 bases are a match to TRBD1. The V gene's germline CDR1 is MNHNS and CDR2 SASEGT. The CDR3 totals 17 residues. Trimming removed 9 bases from V and 1 base from J; junction bases left unmatched: 9.

This clonotype has a single count. A read error may be the cause here, since a much bigger clone is one base away. The genes are TRBV24-1 and TRBJ2-7; perhaps TRBD2 as D (5 bases). Between the trimmed V and J ends, which lost 5 bases and 4 bases, there was a span of 11 bases. This CDR3 contains 13 residues. Germline values: CDR1 KGHDR, CDR2 SFDVKD. The DNA of the CDR3 is TGTGCCACCAGTGCGGGAACGGCTTACGAGCAGTACTTC. It is translated as CATSAGTAYEQYF.

The genes are TRBV10-2 and TRBJ1-4; D uncertain. CDR1 WSHSY and CDR2 SAAADI come from the germline V gene. Trimming took 7 bases from V and 0 from J, leaving 9 bases between them. This CDR3 is 14 amino acids long. This chain's CDR3 is CASKTAATNEKLFF. The CDR3 DNA reads as TGCGCCAGCAAGACGGCTGCAACTAATGAAAAACTGTTTTTT.

Here the CDR3 reads CASSLTSGRYETQYF. The CDR3 coding sequence is TGTGCCAGTTCTCTGACTAGCGGGAGATATGAGACCCAGTACTTC. J is TRBJ2-5 and V is TRBV19; the match to TRBD2 covers 12 bases. CDR1 is LNHDA, CDR2 SQIVND, per germline (reference sequence). The CDR3 loop spans 15 amino acids. Trimming took 8 bases from V and 5 from J; bases not matched to a gene: 9.

Only a few counts were recorded for this clonotype. The V gene is TRBV30, the J gene TRBJ2-7, with D perhaps TRBD1 or TRBD2 (5 bases each). This CDR3 region has 12 residues. Trimming took 5 bases from V and 4 from J, leaving 12 bases between them. Germline-derived CDR1 and CDR2 are GTSNPN and SVGIG (reference sequence). CDR3 sequence: CAWSRGWYEQYF. CDR3 nucleotides: TGTGCCTGGTCTCGGGGCTGGTACGAGCAGTACTTC.

At least ten counts were recorded for this clonotype. The V gene is TRBV24-1, the J gene TRBJ1-1, with 8 bases that match TRBD1. Germline V gene sequence: CDR1 KGHDR, CDR2 SFDVKD. This CDR3 comprises 14 residues. With 3 bases clipped from V and 1 base from J, the junction kept 0 bases outside the gene matches. The CDR3 nucleotides are TGTGCCACCAGTGATGGGACAGGGAACACTGAAGCTTTCTTT. This gives the protein CATSDGTGNTEAFF.

This clonotype was observed a few times. The genes are TRBV20-1 and TRBJ2-7; 8 bases line up with TRBD1. The germline CDR1 and CDR2 sequences are DFQATT and SNEGSKA (reference sequence). The V and J ends lost 6 bases and 5 bases, in that order; junction bases with no gene match: 9. The CDR3 is 13 residues long. The DNA for the CDR3 is TGCAGTGCCGTCGGACAGGGCCCCCACGAGCAGTACTTC. Translation gives CSAVGQGPHEQYF.

This clonotype was recorded at least ten times. The rearrangement links TRBV9 to TRBJ2-1, with D perhaps TRBD1 (5 bases). CDR3 length equals 16 residues. Germline V gene lookup returns CDR1 SGDLS and CDR2 YYNGEE. Trimming stripped 2 bases from V and 2 bases from J, with 14 bases between. CDR3 protein: CASSVDRSRAYNEQFF. The DNA for the CDR3 is TGTGCCAGCAGCGTCGACCGAAGCAGGGCCTACAATGAGCAGTTCTTC. Full variable domain (remainder filled in from reference TRBV9 and TRBJ2-1): DSGVTQTPKHLITATGQRVTLRCSPRSGDLSVYWYQQSLDQGLQFLIQYYNGEERAKGNILERFSAQQFPDLHSELNLSSLELGDSALYFCASSVDRSRAYNEQFFGPGTRLTVL.

Ten or more counts support this clonotype. J is TRBJ1-1 and V is TRBV12-5; possibly TRBD1 for D (6 bases). The CDR3 has 12 amino acids. Trimming pared 6 bases from V and 7 bases from J, leaving 12 bases between. CDR1 is LGHNT and CDR2 is FRNRAP in the germline V gene. CDR3 loop: CASGRGGGEAFF. Here the CDR3 DNA reads TGTGCTAGTGGGCGGGGAGGGGGTGAAGCTTTCTTT.

Many counts were recorded for this clonotype. This chain uses TRBV20-1 with TRBJ2-7; TRBD2 agrees at 9 bases. This CDR3 is built from 18 residues. CDR1 DFQATT and CDR2 SNEGSKA come from the germline V gene (reference sequence). V lost 3 bases to trimming and J lost 2 bases; unmatched junction nucleotides: 17. The CDR3 reads CSARAGLAGRRSTYEQYF. As DNA, the CDR3 is TGCAGTGCTAGGGCGGGGCTAGCGGGACGCAGGAGTACCTACGAGCAGTACTTC.

This clonotype has just a few counts. The V gene is TRBV7-6, the J gene TRBJ1-4, with a weak D call TRBD1 (5 bases). Trimming left V 5 bases short and J 4 bases short, with 14 bases between. The V gene's germline CDR1 is SGHVS and CDR2 FNYEAQ. The CDR3 is 15 residues long. The CDR3 region is CASSPMGRVNEKLFF. CDR3 nucleotide sequence: TGTGCCAGCAGCCCGATGGGACGCGTTAATGAAAAACTGTTTTTT.

On this clonotype: A junction end diverges from the germline sequence, so it may reflect a read error. V is TRBV4-1 and J is TRBJ1-2, with D hard to call. There are 13 residues in the CDR3. Germline loops: CDR1 MGHRA, CDR2 YSYEKL. The CDR3 is CASSQVFNYGYTF. The CDR3 nucleotides read TGCGCCAGCAGTCAAGTCTTTAACTATGGCTACACCTTC.

This chain joins TRBV15 and TRBJ1-4; 8 bases align to TRBD1. CDR3 length equals 18 residues. Per the germline V gene, CDR1 is LNHNV and CDR2 is YYDKDF (reference sequence). With 1 base clipped from V and 5 bases from J, the junction kept 12 bases outside the gene matches. Written as DNA, the CDR3 is TGTGCCACCAGCAGAGGGTTTCCGGGACAGGCCGTCAATGAAAAACTGTTTTTT. Amino acids: CATSRGFPGQAVNEKLFF.

This clonotype came up many times. CDR3 DNA sequence: TGTGCCAGCAGCTTAAGGGAAGGCTACAATGAGCAGTTCTTC. The encoded protein is CASSLREGYNEQFF. The chain employs TRBV11-2 and TRBJ2-1; D gene uncertain. Trimming left V 2 bases short and J 3 bases short, with 8 bases between. CDR1 is SGHAT, CDR2 FQNNGV, per germline. The CDR3 sequence is 14 residues long.

This clonotype occurred many times. V and J are TRBV12-3 or TRBV12-4 and TRBJ1-6, with D unclear. V was cut by 7 bases and J by 11 bases, with 15 bases left in between. This CDR3 is built from 13 residues. The CDR3 reads CASTQLGVAPLHF. The CDR3 nucleotides read TGTGCCAGCACTCAACTAGGCGTTGCACCCCTCCACTTT.

The V and J genes are TRBV14 and TRBJ2-7; no firm D call. Trimming stripped 0 bases from V and 9 bases from J, with 15 bases between. The CDR3 loop spans 14 amino acids. Germline assignment: CDR1 SGHDN and CDR2 FVKESK. The DNA for the CDR3 is TGTGCCAGCAGCCAAGATTGGACGGGTAAGGGGCAGTACTTC. Encoded protein: CASSQDWTGKGQYF. Filled out from reference TRBV14 and TRBJ2-7, the complete variable domain reads EAGVTQFPSHSVIEKGQTVTLRCDPISGHDNLYWYRRVMGKEIKFLLHFVKESKQDESGMPNNRFLAERTGGTYSTLKVQPAELEDSGVYFCASSQDWTGKGQYFGPGTRLTVT.

This clonotype was observed at least ten times. V and J are TRBV11-2 and TRBJ2-3; D is unclear. Germline assignment: CDR1 SGHAT and CDR2 FQNNGV. Trimming left V 1 base short and J 2 bases short, with 7 bases between. The CDR3 loop spans 14 amino acids. DNA of the CDR3: TGTGCCAGCAGCTTAGCCAGGAACACAGATACGCAGTATTTT. Its translation: CASSLARNTDTQYF.

This clonotype was observed a handful of times. The rearrangement uses TRBV7-6 and TRBJ2-3; TRBD1 might be the D (6 bases). Germline V gene data show CDR1 as SGHVS and CDR2 as FNYEAQ. This CDR3 contains 15 residues. Trimming left V 6 bases short and J 0 bases short, with 13 bases between. The chain's CDR3 is CASSLTGLSTDTQYF. DNA of the CDR3: TGTGCCAGCAGTTTAACAGGGCTTAGCACAGATACGCAGTATTTT.